This T cell receptor beta chain was found in a study of blood T cell repertoires in COVID-19. Germline values: CDR1 WSHSY, CDR2 SAAADI. The J segment lost 9 bases and the V segment lost 4 bases, leaving 6 bases of the junction unmatched. The CDR3 covers 15 residues. This clone appeared a single time. In the original analysis: Estimation of nucleated cell counts relied on the amplification of reference gene primers. Repertoires were generated with immunoSEQ multiplex PCR, while TCRdb's copy carries only in-frame clones and drops some. D and trimming were read from the DNA, whereas the V and J calls and clone size are those reported in that table. The sample consists of around 170,000 clones, under 85% of them appearing once.

This TCR derives from a woman aged 35 to 49 with acute or convalescent COVID-19. Sample: peripheral blood. The J gene is TRBJ2-1, the V gene TRBV10-2, with 13 bases that match TRBD2. The chain's CDR3 is CASSGGGLAGLEQFF. In DNA, the CDR3 is TGCGCCAGCAGTGGTGGGGGACTAGCGGGGCTTGAGCAGTTCTTC.